Listed below are T cell receptor beta chains from one sample, sequenced in a study of graft-versus-host responses after intestinal transplantation. Data came from immunoSEQ multiplex PCR; TCRdb stores just in-frame clones and leaves some out. The sample holds some 120,000 clones, approximately 93% seen once. No antigens are known for them. The material was unstimulated CD8+ T cells sorted from spleen or lymph node cells, obtained before transplant. The receptors derive from a human donor who was the organ donor for an intestinal transplant. CDR3s include the opening cysteine and the closing phenylalanine or tryptophan. A D gene is named only where the DNA matches it firmly. A row's size may be missing; if present it is once, few, many or a size class.

clone_size	j_call	d_call	v_call	cdr3_nt	cdr3_aa
once	TRBJ2-1	.	TRBV4-1	TGCGCCAGCAGCCAAGTGCAGCGGGTGGGTGCCTACAATGAGCAGTTCTTC	CASSQVQRVGAYNEQFF
once	TRBJ2-1	TRBD2	TRBV7-9	TGTGCCAGCAGCACTTCGGGACTAGGCGTCCCCTACAATGAGCAGTTCTTC	CASSTSGLGVPYNEQFF
.	TRBJ2-2	TRBD1	TRBV9	TGTGCCAGCAGCGACGGGACAGTGTCCACCGGGGAGCTGTTTTTT	CASSDGTVSTGELFF
once	TRBJ2-1	TRBD2	TRBV29-1	TGCAGCGTTGAAGGTCTAGGGACTAGCGGGAGGTTTTTCTACAATGAGCAGTTCTTC	CSVEGLGTSGRFFYNEQFF
.	TRBJ1-2	.	TRBV11-2	TGTGCCAGCAGTCGGGGACGGGGCTATGGCTACACCTTC	CASSRGRGYGYTF
.	TRBJ1-1	.	TRBV28	TGTGCCACCTGGGCGGGGAGGGGGACTGAAGCTTTCTTT	CATWAGRGTEAFF
.	TRBJ1-2	TRBD1	TRBV6-1	TGTGCCAGCAGTGAAGGGACAGGGGTATTCGGCTACACCTTC	CASSEGTGVFGYTF
once	TRBJ2-7	.	TRBV5-7	TGTGCCAGCAGCCGCGGACAGTTGACCTACGAGCAGTACTTC	CASSRGQLTYEQYF
.	TRBJ2-7	.	TRBV13	TGTGCCAGCAGCCCGCCGAGGAGGTCCTACGAGCAGTACTTC	CASSPPRRSYEQYF
.	TRBJ2-7	TRBD1	TRBV19	TGTGCCAGCGCCCCGGGACAGGACTACGAGCAGTACTTC	CASAPGQDYEQYF
.	TRBJ2-6	.	TRBV30	TGTGCCTGGAGTATTGGATCTGGGGCCAACGTCCTGACTTTC	CAWSIGSGANVLTF
.	TRBJ2-7	.	TRBV21-1	TGTGCCAGCAGCAAAGGCAGGAAAAGCTCCTACGAGCAGTACTTC	CASSKGRKSSYEQYF
once	TRBJ1-1	.	TRBV28	TGTGCCAGCAGCAACCGTGGTACGACGAACACTGAAGCTTTCTTT	CASSNRGTTNTEAFF
once	TRBJ2-7	.	TRBV9	TGTGCCAGCAGCCGAGGTAGGAACGAGCAGTACTTC	CASSRGRNEQYF
.	TRBJ2-1	.	TRBV6-4	TGTGCCAGCAGTGACGGGGAGGTCTCCTACAATGAGCAGTTCTTC	CASSDGEVSYNEQFF
once	TRBJ2-5	TRBD2	TRBV5-6	TGTGCCAGCAGCTCGGCGGCTAGCGGTCAACAAGAGACCCAGTACTTC	CASSSAASGQQETQYF
.	TRBJ2-7	.	TRBV4-1	TGCGCCAGCAGCCAAGCATGGGGCGGCACCCACTACGAGCAGTACTTC	CASSQAWGGTHYEQYF
.	TRBJ2-1	.	TRBV30	TGTGCCTGGTTCGGGAGCTACAATGAGCAGTTCTTC	CAWFGSYNEQFF
.	TRBJ2-1	TRBD2	TRBV7-2	TGTGCCAGCAGCTTAGTGGCTAGCGGGAGCCTAAATGAGCAGTTCTTC	CASSLVASGSLNEQFF
.	TRBJ1-2	.	TRBV7-9	TGTGCCAGCAGCTTAGTGACAGGAAATTATGGCTACACCTTC	CASSLVTGNYGYTF
.	TRBJ2-7	.	TRBV27	TGTGCCAGCAGTTCCCTCGGGGAGGGGGCCTACGAGCAGTACTTC	CASSSLGEGAYEQYF
.	TRBJ2-3	.	TRBV7-2	TGTGCCAGCAGCTTAGCGCAGCCTCCGGATACGCAGTATTTT	CASSLAQPPDTQYF